The present entry profiles one T cell receptor beta chain with its context. Its cognate antigen is unknown. This CDR3 is 13 amino acids long. The germline gives CDR1 DFQATT, CDR2 SNEGSKA (reference sequence). This record belongs to a study of monozygotic twins with inflammatory bowel disease. Each UMI, carrying a 6-nucleotide sample barcode, came from template switching. TCRdb re-called the 5' RACE reads and gives one entry per CDR3 protein, without DNA. Its clone listing holds 70,000 to 95,000 distinct CDR3 sequences. General study points: IBD patients showed reduced TCRbeta diversity (inverse Simpson) versus healthy co-twins.

The clonotype originates from a human donor with ulcerative colitis or Crohn's disease, or a healthy co-twin of an affected twin (not recorded which). Sequencing was performed on blood. This chain uses TRBV20-1 with TRBJ1-4; TCRdb's assignment of TRBD1 cannot be checked, as there is no DNA. The CDR3 loop is CSARGGSNEKLFF.